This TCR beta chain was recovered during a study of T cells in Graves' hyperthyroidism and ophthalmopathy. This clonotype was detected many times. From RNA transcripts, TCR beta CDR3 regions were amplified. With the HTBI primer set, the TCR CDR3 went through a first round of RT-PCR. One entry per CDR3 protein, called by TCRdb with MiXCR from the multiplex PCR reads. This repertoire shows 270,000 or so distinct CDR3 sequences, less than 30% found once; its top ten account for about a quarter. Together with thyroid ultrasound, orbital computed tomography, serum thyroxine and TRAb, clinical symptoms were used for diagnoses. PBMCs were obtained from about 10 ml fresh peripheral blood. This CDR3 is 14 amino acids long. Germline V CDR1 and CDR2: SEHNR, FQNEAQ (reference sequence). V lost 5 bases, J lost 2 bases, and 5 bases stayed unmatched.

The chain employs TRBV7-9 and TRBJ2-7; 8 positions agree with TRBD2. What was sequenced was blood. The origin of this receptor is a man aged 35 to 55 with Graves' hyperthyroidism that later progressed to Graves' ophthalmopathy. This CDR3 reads CASSPLAGTYEQYF. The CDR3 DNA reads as TGTGCCAGCAGCCCGCTAGCGGGCACCTACGAGCAGTACTTC.